The 31 T cell receptor beta chains listed next were all sequenced from one sample in a study of blood T cell repertoires in COVID-19. TCRdb's table, derived via immunoSEQ multiplex PCR, lists solely in-frame clones and lacks some. The data contain about 120,000 clones, roughly 87% of them singletons. Sequenced input: peripheral blood. Receptor source: an elderly man with acute or convalescent COVID-19.

This chain connects TRBV7-9 to TRBJ1-2, with 9 bases aligning to TRBD1. This CDR3 spans 14 amino acids. V lost 11 bases and J lost 5; bases outside the gene matches: 12. In germline, CDR1 is SEHNR, CDR2 FQNEAQ (reference sequence). The CDR3 region is CALPRDRVLYGYTF. The CDR3 region has the DNA TGTGCCCTCCCACGGGACAGGGTCCTTTATGGCTACACCTTC.

A note on this clone: Additional DNA sequences in this sample encode the identical CDR3. The chain carries TRBV12-3 or TRBV12-4 and TRBJ1-5; 8 nucleotides line up with TRBD1. The CDR3 has 13 residues. After removal of 6 bases from V and 2 bases from J, the junction contained 0 bases not matched to a gene. The CDR3 is CASRGQGNQPQHF. CDR3 bases: TGTGCCAGCAGGGGACAGGGCAATCAGCCCCAGCATTTT.

The V and J genes are TRBV6-5 and TRBJ1-1; D may be TRBD1 (5 bases). CDR1 MNHEY and CDR2 SVGAGI come from the germline V gene. V was cut by 6 bases and J by 2 bases, with 13 bases left in between. The CDR3 extends over 14 amino acids. The CDR3: CASSRQSDNTEAFF. DNA of the CDR3: TGTGCCAGCAGCCGACAGAGCGATAACACTGAAGCTTTCTTT.

The V gene is TRBV5-1, the J gene TRBJ2-2, with D possibly matching TRBD1 (5 bases). With 4 bases removed from V and 8 bases from J, the gap between germline ends came to 15 bases. The CDR3 has 14 residues. In germline, CDR1 is SGHRS, CDR2 YFSETQ. The CDR3 sequence is CASSKTAKKGELFF. CDR3 sequence (DNA): TGCGCCAGCAGCAAGACAGCTAAGAAAGGGGAGCTGTTTTTT.

V gene TRBV28 combines with J gene TRBJ2-5, with 9 bases lining up with TRBD1. In germline, CDR1 is MDHEN, CDR2 SYDVKM. Trimming at V came to 4 bases and at J to 3 bases, leaving 6 bases not matched to a gene. The CDR3 covers 15 residues. CDR3 nucleotides: TGTGCCAGCAGTTCCTCCGGGACAGGGAAAGAGACCCAGTACTTC. It specifies CASSSSGTGKETQYF. Full variable domain (outside the CDR3, taken from reference TRBV28 and TRBJ2-5): DVKVTQSSRYLVKRTGEKVFLECVQDMDHENMFWYRQDPGLGLRLIYFSYDVKMKEKGDIPEGYSVSREKKERFSLILESASTNQTSMYLCASSSSGTGKETQYFGPGTRLLVL.

This sequence joins TRBV2 and TRBJ2-7; 8 bases are a match to TRBD1. This CDR3 region has 13 residues. V lost 4 bases and J lost 2; bases outside the gene matches: 1. Germline CDR1 reads SNHLY; CDR2 reads FYNNEI. DNA of the CDR3: TGTGCCAGCAGTGGACAGGGGACCTACGAGCAGTACTTC. This translates into CASSGQGTYEQYF.

The rearrangement uses TRBV27 and TRBJ1-2; 8 bases fit TRBD1. The CDR3 totals 13 residues. CDR1 and CDR2 (germline): MNHEY, SMNVEV (reference sequence). V was pared by 6 bases and J by 3 bases, with 3 bases of the junction left unmatched. The CDR3 reads CASRTGGDYGYTF. The CDR3, as DNA: TGTGCCAGCAGAACAGGGGGGGACTATGGCTACACCTTC.

The chain is built from TRBV19 and TRBJ1-5, with 8 bases that match TRBD1. The CDR3 consists of 15 residues. V trimming: 7 bases; J trimming: 5 bases; junction bases outside the gene matches: 10. CDR1 and CDR2 (germline): LNHDA, SQIVND (reference sequence). CDR3 region: CASTTTGVGDQPQHF. CDR3 in DNA: TGTGCCAGTACCACGACAGGGGTGGGGGATCAGCCCCAGCATTTT.

The chain carries TRBV13 and TRBJ2-3; 9 nucleotides align to TRBD1. The CDR3 consists of 15 residues. V shed 3 bases and J 5 bases; nucleotides not matched to a gene: 6. Germline V lookup: CDR1 PRHDT, CDR2 FYEKMQ (reference sequence). The CDR3 DNA is TGTGCCAGCAGCTTCTGGACAGGGGAAGGAGATACGCAGTATTTT. As protein: CASSFWTGEGDTQYF.

This chain links TRBV2 with TRBJ2-6, with TRBD2 matching over 12 bases. Germline loops: CDR1 SNHLY, CDR2 FYNNEI. Trimming cost V 4 bases and J 4 bases; bases outside gene matches: 5. The CDR3 sequence is 17 residues long. CDR3 nucleotides: TGTGCCAGCAGTGCCCTAGCGGGGGGGCCGGGGGCCAACGTCCTGACTTTC. Amino acids: CASSALAGGPGANVLTF.

The genes are TRBV5-1 and TRBJ1-6; tentatively, D is TRBD1 (6 bases). Per the germline V gene, CDR1 is SGHRS and CDR2 is YFSETQ. The CDR3 loop spans 15 amino acids. The V end lost 0 bases, the J end lost 6 bases, and 10 bases lay between the germline ends. The CDR3 region is CASSLEGDGNSPLHF. DNA of the CDR3: TGCGCCAGCAGCTTGGAGGGGGATGGTAATTCACCCCTCCACTTT.

This clone was picked up a small number of times. The rearrangement uses TRBV6-2 or TRBV6-3 and TRBJ2-7; TRBD1 matches 11 bases. CDR3 size: 15 residues. V trimming: 6 bases; J trimming: 2 bases; junction bases outside the gene matches: 6. The germline gives CDR1 MNHEY, CDR2 SVGEGT. This CDR3 is CASSDPGQGAYEQYF. CDR3 DNA sequence: TGTGCCAGCAGCGACCCGGGACAGGGGGCCTACGAGCAGTACTTC.

The rearrangement joins TRBV5-1 to TRBJ2-1, with 8 bases lining up with TRBD2. J gave up 7 bases and V 4 bases, and 10 bases lay outside the gene matches. Germline CDR1 and CDR2: SGHRS and YFSETQ. The CDR3 spans 15 residues. Here the CDR3 DNA reads TGCGCCAGCAGCGGGATGGTATCTAGCGGGAATGAGCAGTTCTTC. This gives the protein CASSGMVSSGNEQFF.

The V and J genes are TRBV7-2 and TRBJ1-2; no clear D gene. V was clipped by 1 base and J by 2 bases, with 8 bases between them. CDR1 and CDR2 (germline): SGHTA, FQGNSA. The CDR3 runs to 14 residues. Written as DNA, the CDR3 is TGTGCCAGCAGCTTAGGTAGCCAGAACTATGGCTACACCTTC. This gives the protein CASSLGSQNYGYTF.

The chain carries TRBV12-5 and TRBJ1-2, with a weak D call TRBD1 (6 bases). V lost 8 bases and J lost 4, with 17 bases in between. Germline CDR1 and CDR2: LGHNT and FRNRAP. CDR3 size: 14 residues. Here the CDR3 DNA reads TGTGCTAGTCAAGAAGGGGGAAGGGGCTATGGCTACACCTTC. It encodes CASQEGGRGYGYTF.

The chain couples TRBV5-6 to TRBJ1-5, with TRBD1 identical over 7 bases. This CDR3 is 15 amino acids long. J gave up 1 base and V 0 bases, and 1 base lay outside the gene matches. CDR1 is SGHDT, CDR2 YYEEEE, per germline. CDR3 nucleotides: TGTGCCAGCAGCTTGGGACAGGGAAGCAATCAGCCCCAGCATTTT. This encodes CASSLGQGSNQPQHF.

This chain links TRBV18 with TRBJ2-1; TRBD2 is a possible D gene (5 bases). CDR1 is KGHSH, CDR2 LQKENI, per germline. Trimming cost V 4 bases and J 2 bases, with 12 bases left between them. The CDR3 consists of 15 residues. The CDR3, as DNA: TGTGCCAGCTCACTTGCCCCCGGGACCTACAATGAGCAGTTCTTC. Its protein product is CASSLAPGTYNEQFF.

The chain has TRBV10-3 and TRBJ2-1, with 9 bases lining up with TRBD1. The germline V gene encodes CDR1 ENHRY and CDR2 SYGVKD. This CDR3 is 16 amino acids long. V shed 5 bases and J 0 bases; nucleotides not matched to a gene: 5. The CDR3 loop reads CAISTPDRGSYNEQFF. Here the CDR3 DNA reads TGTGCCATCAGTACCCCGGACAGGGGCTCCTACAATGAGCAGTTCTTC.

The chain links TRBV25-1 to TRBJ2-2, with a weak D call TRBD1 (6 bases). Germline V CDR1 and CDR2: MGHDK, SYGVNS. V shed 4 bases and J shed 5 bases, with 14 bases lying between them. The CDR3 length is 15 residues. CDR3 in DNA: TGTGCCAGCAGTGCAGAACCAGGGGTTACCGGGGAGCTGTTTTTT. This translates into CASSAEPGVTGELFF. Together with reference TRBV25-1 and TRBJ2-2, the CDR3 gives the full variable domain: EADIYQTPRYLVIGTGKKITLECSQTMGHDKMYWYQQDPGMELHLIHYSYGVNSTEKGDLSSESTVSRIRTEHFPLTLESARPSHTSQYLCASSAEPGVTGELFFGEGSRLTVL.

V usage is TRBV5-1 and J usage is TRBJ2-7; 10 nucleotides agree with TRBD2. This CDR3 has 16 residues. The J segment lost 0 bases and the V segment lost 3 bases, leaving 6 bases of the junction unmatched. Germline CDR1 SGHRS, CDR2 YFSETQ. CDR3 in DNA: TGCGCCAGCAGCTCGGGGACTAGCGCCACCTCCTACGAGCAGTACTTC. As protein: CASSSGTSATSYEQYF.

This chain connects TRBV5-1 to TRBJ2-7; D might be TRBD2 (7 bases). V was clipped by 4 bases and J by 4 bases, with 21 bases between them. The CDR3 consists of 16 residues. From germline, CDR1 is SGHRS and CDR2 YFSETQ. This CDR3 is CASSNMKGEGGYEQYF. CDR3 coding DNA: TGCGCCAGCAGCAATATGAAGGGGGAGGGAGGGTACGAGCAGTACTTC.

This chain connects TRBV7-2 to TRBJ2-5; a possible D gene is TRBD1 (6 bases). The CDR3 totals 13 residues. Trimming took 5 bases from V and 2 from J, leaving 9 bases between them. Germline-derived CDR1 and CDR2 are SGHTA and FQGNSA. The CDR3 DNA is TGTGCCAGCAGCCGGACAGTTCAAGAGACCCAGTACTTC. It encodes CASSRTVQETQYF.

The rearrangement links TRBV5-1 to TRBJ1-5; D is uncertain. Germline values: CDR1 SGHRS, CDR2 YFSETQ. Trimming left V 0 bases short and J 7 bases short, with 11 bases between. The CDR3 is made up of 14 amino acids. CDR3 in DNA: TGCGCCAGCAGCTTGGTGGGAGGAAAGCAGCCCCAGCATTTT. Translation: CASSLVGGKQPQHF.

The CDR3 DNA sequence: TGTGCCAGCAGCCAAGCCGACAGGGCCAGTTATGGCTACACCTTC. Protein: CASSQADRASYGYTF. This chain connects TRBV3-1 (or the pseudogene TRBV3-2) to TRBJ1-2, with 7 positions matching TRBD1. V was clipped by 1 base and J by 5 bases; unmatched bases: 7. This CDR3 comprises 15 residues. The V gene's germline CDR1 is LGHDT and CDR2 YNNKEL (reference sequence).

The rearrangement uses TRBV5-1 and TRBJ2-1, with D possibly TRBD1 on 5 matching bases. V was clipped by 4 bases and J by 5 bases, with 16 bases between them. CDR3 length: 15 residues. The germline CDR1 and CDR2 sequences are SGHRS and YFSETQ. The DNA of the CDR3 is TGCGCCAGCAGCGCGACAGTACTGAATAACAATGAGCAGTTCTTC. It specifies CASSATVLNNNEQFF. Full variable domain (remainder filled in from reference TRBV5-1 and TRBJ2-1): KAGVTQTPRYLIKTRGQQVTLSCSPISGHRSVSWYQQTPGQGLQFLFEYFSETQRNKGNFPGRFSGRQFSNSRSEMNVSTLELGDSALYLCASSATVLNNNEQFFGPGTRLTVL.

V gene TRBV11-3 combines with J gene TRBJ2-1; 7 bases line up with TRBD1. CDR3 size: 12 residues. Germline lookup yields CDR1 SGHNT and CDR2 YENEEA. J gave up 15 bases and V 0 bases, and 5 bases lay outside the gene matches. The CDR3 loop is CASSLDGTATFF. CDR3 nucleotides: TGTGCCAGCAGCTTAGATGGGACAGCTACGTTCTTC.

The chain recombines TRBV28 with TRBJ1-3; weak D call: TRBD1 (6 bases). Germline V CDR1 and CDR2: MDHEN, SYDVKM. Between the trimmed V and J ends, which lost 6 bases and 0 bases, there was a span of 12 bases. This CDR3 has 15 residues. The CDR3 DNA is TGTGCCAGCAGAGGACAGTTCCTCTCTGGAAACACCATATATTTT. Protein sequence: CASRGQFLSGNTIYF.

This clone was observed once. The chain links TRBV6-1 to TRBJ1-5; D is perhaps TRBD1 (5 bases). V lost 0 bases and J 2 bases, leaving 14 bases between the germline ends. Germline V gene sequence: CDR1 MNHNS, CDR2 SASEGT. CDR3 length: 17 amino acids. As DNA, the CDR3 is TGTGCCAGCAGTGAAGCGCAAGGGGCCAGTGGCAATCAGCCCCAGCATTTT. Its protein is CASSEAQGASGNQPQHF.

The rearrangement links TRBV5-4 to TRBJ2-5; 7 nucleotides agree with TRBD1. This CDR3 spans 14 amino acids. V gave up 2 bases and J gave up 2 bases; unmatched junction bases: 3. The germline V gene encodes CDR1 SGHNT and CDR2 YYREEE (reference sequence). Written as DNA, the CDR3 is TGTGCCAGCAGCTTCGGCAGGGGGCAAGAGACCCAGTACTTC. Translating gives CASSFGRGQETQYF. Using reference TRBV5-4 and TRBJ2-5 for the parts outside the CDR3, the full variable domain is ETGVTQSPTHLIKTRGQQVTLRCSSQSGHNTVSWYQQALGQGPQFIFQYYREEENGRGNFPPRFSGLQFPNYSSELNVNALELDDSALYLCASSFGRGQETQYFGPGTRLLVL.

This clone was picked up one time. As DNA, the CDR3 is TGTGCCAGCAGTTCCCCAATTAGCGGGAGTGAGCAGTTCTTC. Its protein is CASSSPISGSEQFF. This sequence joins TRBV6-6 and TRBJ2-1, with TRBD2 identical over 9 bases. V lost 4 bases, J lost 9 bases, and 7 bases stayed unmatched. Germline CDR1 MNHNY, CDR2 SVGAGI (reference sequence). CDR3 length: 14 amino acids.

The rearrangement uses TRBV7-9 and TRBJ2-2; D is ambiguous. The germline V and J ends were trimmed by 1 base and 4 bases, with 10 bases remaining between them. The germline gives CDR1 SEHNR, CDR2 FQNEAQ (reference sequence). The length of the CDR3 is 15 residues. CDR3 nucleotides: TGTGCCAGCAGCTTAGTGGGCCAATTCACCGGGGAGCTGTTTTTT. Amino acid sequence: CASSLVGQFTGELFF.